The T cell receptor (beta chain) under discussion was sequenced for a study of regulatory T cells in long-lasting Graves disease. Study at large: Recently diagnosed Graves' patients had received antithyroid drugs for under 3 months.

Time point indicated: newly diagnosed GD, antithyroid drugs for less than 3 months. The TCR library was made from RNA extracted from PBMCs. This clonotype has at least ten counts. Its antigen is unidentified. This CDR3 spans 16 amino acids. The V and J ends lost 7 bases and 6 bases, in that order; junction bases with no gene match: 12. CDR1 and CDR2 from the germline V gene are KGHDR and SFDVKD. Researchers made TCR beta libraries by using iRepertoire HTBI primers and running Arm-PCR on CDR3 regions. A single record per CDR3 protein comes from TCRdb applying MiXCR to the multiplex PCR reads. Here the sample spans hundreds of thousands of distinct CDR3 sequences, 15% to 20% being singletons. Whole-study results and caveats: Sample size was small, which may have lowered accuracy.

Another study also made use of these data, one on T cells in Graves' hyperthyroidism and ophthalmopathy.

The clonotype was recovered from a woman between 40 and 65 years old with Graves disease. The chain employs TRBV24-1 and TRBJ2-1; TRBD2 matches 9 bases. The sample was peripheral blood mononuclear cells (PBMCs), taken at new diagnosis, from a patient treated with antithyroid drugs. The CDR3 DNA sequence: TGTGCCACCAGAGCACGCCTGGCGGGGGGGCGCAATGAGCAGTTCTTC. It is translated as CATRARLAGGRNEQFF.